Listed here is a single TCR beta chain. The CDR3 is made up of 16 amino acids. Germline CDR1 and CDR2: LNHNV and YYDKDF (reference sequence). Deletions cut 2 bases from V and 1 base from J, with 11 bases between. The sample is drawn from a study of shared clonotypes between healthy human individuals. Method: immunoSEQ multiplex PCR; TCRdb's copy keeps in-frame clones and lacks some. The top ten hold less than 0.13% of the sample, which has around 610,000 clones, roughly 95% seen once. Positive CCR7 selection of CD45RO-negative cells yielded the naive CD8 cells, and terminally differentiated effector memory CD45RA+ cells were excluded.

Sequenced: naive CD8+ T cells sorted from blood. The rearrangement joins TRBV15 to TRBJ1-4, with no clear D. This sequence originates from a woman aged 25 to 39 in good health. This CDR3 is CATSRSQYRTNEKLFF. CDR3 coding DNA: TGTGCCACCAGCAGATCCCAGTACAGAACTAATGAAAAACTGTTTTTT.